This T cell receptor (beta chain) derives from a study of blood T cells in healthy people across ages. Study outcomes and limitations: Any changes in expanded clonotypes were possibly confounded, as donor CMV status remained unknown. Estimates drawn from one million T cells were deemed to understate diversity.

This CDR3 is built from 16 residues. Germline CDR1 reads SGHAT; CDR2 reads FQNNGV. This clonotype was counted a single time. No antigen is known for it. Next came a second PCR, run for about 6 to 12 cycles, which used a sample-barcoded 5' primer along with a J-beta primer mix. Sequencing recovered at least 3 million CDR3-containing paired-end reads from each sample. One entry per CDR3 protein, called by TCRdb with MiXCR from the 5' RACE reads. The repertoire has about 620,000 distinct CDR3 sequences, 20% to 25% of them found once; the top ten carry 3.6%. The chain joins TRBV11-2 to TRBJ2-5; D not resolved. The last part of the DNA fits TRBJ2-7 better; the J call may be wrong. The receptor was isolated from a man between 70 and 80 years old in good health. The sequenced material came from blood. The CDR3 DNA reads as TGTGCCAGCAGCTTAGAGGGAAGGGTCTTAACAGACGAGCAGTACTTC. It specifies CASSLEGRVLTDEQYF.